This TCR beta chain was recovered during a study of cytomegalovirus exposure and HLA in healthy donors. At the level of the study: The platform used for the 120 validation repertoires matched that of the 600 to 800 first-cohort repertoires, a later analysis reported. Study-level results: The CMV antigen specificity of a few CMV-associated chains was confirmed through in vitro analysis. Rarity marked most TCR sequences, yet some public TCRs occurred in many donors. It was 150 to 200 TCR beta chains that were listed as cytomegalovirus-associated.

Only in-frame clones appear in the TCRdb table, and some are missing; sequencing was by immunoSEQ multiplex PCR. The data contain some 130,000 clones, approximately 90% of them seen just once; the ten biggest clones take up roughly 6%. To note about this clone: Its antigen is unidentified.

Germline CDR1 reads DFQATT; CDR2 reads SNEGSKA (reference sequence). The germline V and J ends were trimmed by 8 bases and 8 bases, with 12 bases remaining between them. The CDR3 totals 10 residues. The chain recombines TRBV20-1 with TRBJ1-2; D may be TRBD1 (6 bases). This TCR derives from a woman under 30 in good health and CMV-seropositive. Material for sequencing was PBMCs. CDR3 in DNA: TGCAGTCTCCGGACAGCCGGCTACACCTTC. Residues: CSLRTAGYTF.